The 26 T cell receptor beta chains in this list originate from one sample, sequenced in a study of control samples from healthy donors and cancer patients. Profiling relied on immunoSEQ multiplex PCR, and the TCRdb table lists in-frame clones only, not all of them. The sample lists over 150,000 clones, just under 95% occurring once. Sequences were obtained from blood. Receptors originate from a man aged 18 to 29 in good health.

The gene calls are TRBV15 and TRBJ2-1; 10 positions match TRBD2. With 6 bases clipped from V and 4 bases from J, the junction kept 15 bases outside the gene matches. CDR1 and CDR2 from the germline V gene are LNHNV and YYDKDF (reference sequence). The CDR3 runs 18 residues. In nucleotides, the CDR3 is TGTGCCACCAGAGGCGACGGATCGGTAGCGGGGGGTTACAATGAGCAGTTCTTC. This codes for CATRGDGSVAGGYNEQFF.

The V call is TRBV24-1, the J call TRBJ2-1; D is uncertain. The germline V gene encodes CDR1 KGHDR and CDR2 SFDVKD. Trimming shortened V by 5 bases and J by 6 bases, and 10 bases separated the two germline ends. CDR3 length: 13 amino acids. The CDR3 protein is CATSVVNSNEQFF. The CDR3 nucleotides are TGTGCCACCAGTGTAGTAAATAGCAATGAGCAGTTCTTC.

The CDR3 bases are TGTGCCAGTAGTATGGACAGGGGACTCACAGATACGCAGTATTTT. It specifies CASSMDRGLTDTQYF. The V gene is TRBV19, the J gene TRBJ2-3, with 9 bases aligning to TRBD1. Germline V CDR1 and CDR2: LNHDA, SQIVND (reference sequence). Trimming took 3 bases from V and 2 from J; bases not matched to a gene: 3. The length of the CDR3 is 15 residues.

The chain combines TRBV7-9 with TRBJ2-1; D ambiguous. Germline V gene sequence: CDR1 SEHNR, CDR2 FQNEAQ (reference sequence). The CDR3 runs 11 residues. Trimming left V 0 bases short and J 9 bases short, with 3 bases between. CDR3 bases: TGTGCCAGCAGCTTAGCACCTGAGCAGTTCTTC. Its translation: CASSLAPEQFF.

The chain is built from TRBV5-5 and TRBJ2-7, with D unclear. Germline V gives CDR1 SGHKS, CDR2 YYEKEE (reference sequence). Trimming took off 3 bases at V and 4 bases at J, with 8 bases between the two ends. The length of the CDR3 is 12 residues. In DNA form, the CDR3 reads TGTGCCAGCAGCTCGGTAGGGTACGAGCAGTACTTC. Amino acid sequence: CASSSVGYEQYF.

The chain uses TRBV5-1 and TRBJ2-7; 11 nucleotides align to TRBD1. The trim removed 4 bases at V and 3 bases at J, leaving 9 bases unmatched. CDR1 is SGHRS and CDR2 is YFSETQ in the germline V gene. CDR3 length equals 16 residues. The chain's CDR3 is CASSLVTGTGGYEQYF. The DNA of the CDR3 is TGCGCCAGCAGCCTGGTCACCGGGACAGGGGGCTACGAGCAGTACTTC.

This chain connects TRBV6-5 to TRBJ2-7, with unresolved D. Germline-derived CDR1 and CDR2 are MNHEY and SVGAGI. This CDR3 contains 10 residues. With 6 bases removed from V and 5 bases from J, the gap between germline ends came to 5 bases. The DNA for the CDR3 is TGTGCCAGCAGAAAAGACGAGCAGTACTTC. Translating gives CASRKDEQYF.

This sequence joins TRBV4-2 and TRBJ2-2, with TRBD2 identical over 8 bases. Trimming at V came to 0 bases and at J to 4 bases, leaving 16 bases not matched to a gene. This CDR3 region has 20 residues. Germline loops: CDR1 LGHNA, CDR2 YNFKEQ. The CDR3 region has the DNA TGTGCCAGCAGCCAAGATCATGGCATCACGAGCGGGGGCCCCACCGGGGAGCTGTTTTTT. This sequence encodes CASSQDHGITSGGPTGELFF.

The V and J genes are TRBV7-2 and TRBJ2-4; tentative D call: TRBD1 (5 bases). V lost 5 bases and J lost 0, with 14 bases in between. The CDR3 loop spans 16 amino acids. Germline assignment: CDR1 SGHTA and CDR2 FQGNSA. The CDR3 protein is CASSVIWGLAKNIQYF. CDR3 DNA sequence: TGTGCCAGCAGCGTAATATGGGGCCTAGCCAAAAACATTCAGTACTTC.

The V gene is TRBV2, the J gene TRBJ2-2; D is unclear. The V gene's germline CDR1 is SNHLY and CDR2 FYNNEI. The V end was cut by 2 bases, the J end by 2 bases, with 9 bases between. This CDR3 spans 15 amino acids. The CDR3: CASSEWQTNTGELFF. The CDR3, as DNA: TGTGCCAGCAGTGAATGGCAGACAAACACCGGGGAGCTGTTTTTT.

This clone was found once. The V gene is TRBV5-4, the J gene TRBJ2-7; TRBD1 aligns across 8 bases. CDR3 length: 11 amino acids. Germline V gives CDR1 SGHNT, CDR2 YYREEE (reference sequence). V dropped 4 bases and J dropped 10; count of bases not matched to a gene: 4. The CDR3 DNA sequence: TGTGCCAGCAGCGGACAGGGAGGACAGTACTTC. Protein product: CASSGQGGQYF.

J is TRBJ2-5 and V is TRBV27; D possibly uses TRBD1 or TRBD2 (5 bases each). Deletions cut 8 bases from V and 5 bases from J, with 15 bases between. The CDR3 length is 13 residues. Germline CDR1 reads MNHEY; CDR2 reads SMNVEV (reference sequence). CDR3 DNA: TGTGCCAGCGCCCCTCGGGGCTTGGAGACCCAGTACTTC. Its protein is CASAPRGLETQYF.

This chain uses TRBV2 with TRBJ2-7; 7 positions agree with TRBD1. Germline V CDR1 and CDR2: SNHLY, FYNNEI. J was trimmed by 3 bases and V by 4 bases; bases with no gene match: 6. The CDR3 loop spans 14 amino acids. The CDR3 DNA sequence: TGTGCCAGCAGTGTCCCGGACAGGAGCTACGAGCAGTACTTC. This encodes CASSVPDRSYEQYF.

V and J are TRBV5-1 and TRBJ2-5; D not certain. Trimming removed 4 bases from V and 3 bases from J, with 4 bases in between. Germline CDR1 and CDR2: SGHRS and YFSETQ. This CDR3 has 11 amino acids. The CDR3 sequence is CASSREETQYF. The CDR3 DNA sequence: TGCGCCAGCAGCCGGGAAGAGACCCAGTACTTC.

This clone appeared once. This chain joins TRBV11-2 and TRBJ2-7; 8 bases are a match to TRBD2. This CDR3 has 16 amino acids. The J segment lost 5 bases and the V segment lost 3 bases, leaving 12 bases of the junction unmatched. Germline CDR1 SGHAT, CDR2 FQNNGV. The CDR3 reads CASSFSRQRGYHEQYF. The CDR3 DNA reads as TGTGCCAGCAGCTTTAGCCGTCAGCGGGGGTACCACGAGCAGTACTTC.

The V and J genes are TRBV2 and TRBJ1-1; the D gene is possibly TRBD1 (5 bases). CDR3 length: 14 residues. Trimming removed 7 bases at V and 4 bases at J, with 16 bases between. The germline gives CDR1 SNHLY, CDR2 FYNNEI. CDR3 coding DNA: TGTGCCAGCACCGGTATCTGGGGGGGCACTGAAGCTTTCTTT. It is translated as CASTGIWGGTEAFF.

The chain has TRBV30 and TRBJ1-5; TRBD1 is a possible D gene (6 bases). Germline-derived CDR1 and CDR2 are GTSNPN and SVGIG (reference sequence). V was pared by 0 bases and J by 0 bases, with 12 bases between. The CDR3 sequence is 16 residues long. CDR3 sequence: CAWSVPQGFSNQPQHF. The CDR3 DNA sequence: TGTGCCTGGAGTGTCCCACAGGGTTTTAGCAATCAGCCCCAGCATTTT.

This chain links TRBV11-1 with TRBJ1-1; TRBD1 matches 7 bases. Germline CDR1 reads SGHAT; CDR2 reads FQDESV (reference sequence). V lost 5 bases, J lost 1 base, and 10 bases stayed unmatched. CDR3 length equals 16 residues. This chain's CDR3 is CASSLGGGRANTEAFF. The CDR3 DNA reads as TGTGCCAGCAGCCTAGGGGGCGGACGGGCGAACACTGAAGCTTTCTTT. The full variable domain, rest sourced from reference TRBV11-1 and TRBJ1-1, is EAEVAQSPRYKITEKSQAVAFWCDPISGHATLYWYRQILGQGPELLVQFQDESVVDDSQLPKDRFSAERLKGVDSTLKIQPAELGDSAMYLCASSLGGGRANTEAFFGQGTRLTVV.

The CDR3 region is CASSRSGNQPQHF. The CDR3 DNA sequence: TGTGCCAGCTCACGGTCAGGCAATCAGCCCCAGCATTTT. The chain carries TRBV18 and TRBJ1-5; D is undetermined. The CDR3 is 13 amino acids. Between the trimmed V and J ends, which lost 4 bases and 2 bases, there was a span of 6 bases. CDR1 is KGHSH, CDR2 LQKENI, per germline.

This chain joins TRBV7-6 and TRBJ2-7; D gene uncertain. The CDR3 runs to 14 residues. Per the germline V gene, CDR1 is SGHVS and CDR2 is FNYEAQ. V lost 8 bases and J 6 bases, leaving 20 bases between the germline ends. The chain's CDR3 is CASGAGTGPLEQYF. CDR3 in DNA: TGTGCCAGCGGTGCCGGCACCGGACCCCTCGAGCAGTACTTC. Full variable domain (missing parts from reference TRBV7-6 and TRBJ2-7): GAGVSQSPRYKVTKRGQDVALRCDPISGHVSLYWYRQALGQGPEFLTYFNYEAQQDKSGLPNDRFSAERPEGSISTLTIQRTEQRDSAMYRCASGAGTGPLEQYFGPGTRLTVT.

Only one count was recorded for this clone. V gene TRBV5-4 combines with J gene TRBJ1-1; D perhaps matches TRBD1 (6 bases). V was clipped by 0 bases and J by 3 bases, with 18 bases between them. The germline gives CDR1 SGHNT, CDR2 YYREEE (reference sequence). The CDR3 runs to 17 residues. CDR3 region: CASSLARGGGGHTEAFF. The CDR3 DNA reads as TGTGCCAGCAGCTTGGCAAGGGGGGGTGGCGGGCACACTGAAGCTTTCTTT.

Here the CDR3 DNA reads TGTGCCAGCAGTTCCCGCGGGGGGGCCTCCGAAGATACGCAGTATTTT. It specifies CASSSRGGASEDTQYF. The V gene is TRBV6-2 or TRBV6-3, the J gene TRBJ2-3; 9 positions match TRBD2. The J segment lost 5 bases and the V segment lost 4 bases, leaving 10 bases of the junction unmatched. Per germline, CDR1 MNHEY and CDR2 SVGEGT. The CDR3 is 16 residues long.

On this clone: Other DNA sequences in this specimen translate into the identical CDR3. This chain joins TRBV10-3 and TRBJ2-3; D call uncertain. Germline V gene lookup returns CDR1 ENHRY and CDR2 SYGVKD. The CDR3 loop spans 13 amino acids. Between the trimmed V and J ends, which lost 4 bases and 1 base, there was a span of 6 bases. This chain's CDR3 is CAISVGGTDTQYF. In nucleotides, the CDR3 is TGTGCCATCAGTGTGGGTGGCACAGATACGCAGTATTTT.

With respect to this clone: Within the sample, other DNA sequences also encode this same CDR3. V gene TRBV3-1 (or the pseudogene TRBV3-2) combines with J gene TRBJ1-5; 7 nucleotides line up with TRBD1. With 6 bases clipped from V and 4 bases from J, the junction kept 3 bases outside the gene matches. Per the germline V gene, CDR1 is LGHDT and CDR2 is YNNKEL (reference sequence). CDR3 length: 13 residues. The CDR3 DNA sequence: TGTGCCAGCAGTCGGGACAGTAATCAGCCCCAGCATTTT. Translated, it gives CASSRDSNQPQHF.

V usage is TRBV5-1 and J usage is TRBJ2-3, with a tentative D call TRBD1 (6 bases). V lost 0 bases and J 4 bases, leaving 9 bases between the germline ends. The CDR3 extends over 14 amino acids. From germline, CDR1 is SGHRS and CDR2 YFSETQ. CDR3 bases: TGCGCCAGCAGCTTGGGGGGGCCATCAGATACGCAGTATTTT. It is translated as CASSLGGPSDTQYF.

This clone was seen a single time. V and J are TRBV11-3 and TRBJ2-7; 7 positions agree with TRBD1. CDR1 SGHNT and CDR2 YENEEA come from the germline V gene. After removal of 3 bases from V and 7 bases from J, the junction contained 12 bases not matched to a gene. The CDR3 totals 15 residues. The CDR3, as DNA: TGTGCCAGCAGCTTCAGACAGGGCCGAACGAAGGAGCAGTACTTC. This translates into CASSFRQGRTKEQYF.